Listed below are T cell receptor beta chains from one sample, sequenced in a study of vaccination effects on CD4 cells after COVID-19. The antigens these receptors bind are not known. Assay: immunoSEQ multiplex PCR; the TCRdb copy retains only in-frame clones and omits some. The repertoire holds 40,000 to 50,000 clones, with about 68% as singletons. The sample was CD4+ T cells from PBMCs cultured with a peptide pool, taken before COVID-19 vaccination. All receptors derive from a human donor who had a prior SARS-CoV-2 infection. Both conserved end residues are part of each CDR3. The order of the fields is CDR3 protein, CDR3 DNA, J gene, clone size, V gene, D gene. The D gene is left open where the match is weak. A row's size may be missing; if present it is once, few, many or a size class.

CDR3 protein: CASSEWEKLFF
CDR3 DNA: TGTGCCAGCAGTGAGTGGGAAAAACTGTTTTTT
J gene: TRBJ1-4
clone size: once
V gene: TRBV2
D gene: .

CDR3 protein: CASSLEARETQYF
CDR3 DNA: TGTGCCAGCAGCTTGGAAGCTAGGGAGACCCAGTACTTC
J gene: TRBJ2-5
clone size: .
V gene: TRBV7-9
D gene: .

CDR3 protein: CASSIGPNRASGSPPEQFF
CDR3 DNA: TGTGCCAGTAGTATCGGGCCAAATCGGGCTAGCGGGAGCCCCCCTGAGCAGTTCTTC
J gene: TRBJ2-1
clone size: .
V gene: TRBV19
D gene: TRBD2

CDR3 protein: CASGATHSNQPQHF
CDR3 DNA: TGTGCCAGCGGGGCAACACATAGCAATCAGCCCCAGCATTTT
J gene: TRBJ1-5
clone size: .
V gene: TRBV2
D gene: .

CDR3 protein: CASSARKGLLSGNTIYF
CDR3 DNA: TGTGCCAGCTCAGCCCGTAAAGGCCTACTCTCTGGAAACACCATATATTTT
J gene: TRBJ1-3
clone size: .
V gene: TRBV18
D gene: .

CDR3 protein: CASSLPASYEQYF
CDR3 DNA: TGTGCCAGCAGTCTCCCAGCTTCCTACGAGCAGTACTTC
J gene: TRBJ2-7
clone size: once
V gene: TRBV6-6
D gene: .

CDR3 protein: CASSEVRFYEQYF
CDR3 DNA: TGTGCCAGCAGTGAAGTTCGATTCTACGAGCAGTACTTC
J gene: TRBJ2-7
clone size: few
V gene: TRBV2
D gene: .

CDR3 protein: CASSIQSGGSTDTQYF
CDR3 DNA: TGTGCCAGCAGCATCCAGAGCGGGGGGAGCACAGATACGCAGTATTTT
J gene: TRBJ2-3
clone size: .
V gene: TRBV13
D gene: TRBD2

CDR3 protein: CASSEGIQGAGFSGYTF
CDR3 DNA: TGTGCCAGCAGTGAGGGGATACAGGGGGCGGGTTTTTCCGGCTACACCTTC
J gene: TRBJ1-2
clone size: few
V gene: TRBV2
D gene: TRBD1

CDR3 protein: CATSDYTGTSGRANTGELFF
CDR3 DNA: TGTGCCACCAGTGATTATACCGGGACTAGCGGGAGGGCCAACACCGGGGAGCTGTTTTTT
J gene: TRBJ2-2
clone size: .
V gene: TRBV24-1
D gene: TRBD2

CDR3 protein: CASSRGGGDTEAFF
CDR3 DNA: TGCGCCAGCAGCCGGGGCGGGGGGGACACTGAAGCTTTCTTT
J gene: TRBJ1-1
clone size: few
V gene: TRBV5-1
D gene: .

CDR3 protein: CASRYMGGDSTDTQYF
CDR3 DNA: TGTGCCAGCAGATACATGGGGGGTGATAGCACAGATACGCAGTATTTT
J gene: TRBJ2-3
clone size: .
V gene: TRBV27
D gene: .

CDR3 protein: CASSRQGQETQYF
CDR3 DNA: TGTGCCAGCAGCCGACAAGGCCAAGAGACCCAGTACTTC
J gene: TRBJ2-5
clone size: .
V gene: TRBV5-5
D gene: .

CDR3 protein: CASSFRQDEYRPYQPQHF
CDR3 DNA: TGTGCCAGCAGCTTTCGACAGGACGAATATCGACCTTATCAGCCCCAGCATTTT
J gene: TRBJ1-5
clone size: few
V gene: TRBV5-4
D gene: .

CDR3 protein: CASIKAREGNNEQFF
CDR3 DNA: TGTGCCAGCATCAAAGCTCGGGAGGGGAACAATGAGCAGTTCTTC
J gene: TRBJ2-1
clone size: .
V gene: TRBV11-2
D gene: TRBD2

CDR3 protein: CASSQEAVGGKLFF
CDR3 DNA: TGCGCCAGCAGCCAGGAAGCAGTGGGGGGAAAACTGTTTTTT
J gene: TRBJ1-4
clone size: few
V gene: TRBV4-3
D gene: .

CDR3 protein: CASSQGVWGSGYTF
CDR3 DNA: TGTGCCAGCAGCCAAGGCGTCTGGGGGAGTGGCTACACCTTC
J gene: TRBJ1-2
clone size: .
V gene: TRBV3-1/TRBV3-2
D gene: .

CDR3 protein: CATGNTRTVHGYTF
CDR3 DNA: TGTGCCACCGGAAACACTCGGACAGTCCATGGCTACACCTTC
J gene: TRBJ1-2
clone size: .
V gene: TRBV10-3
D gene: .

CDR3 protein: CASRPGRVPYEQYF
CDR3 DNA: TGTGCCAGCAGACCCGGACGGGTGCCCTACGAGCAGTACTTC
J gene: TRBJ2-7
clone size: .
V gene: TRBV11-3
D gene: .

CDR3 protein: CSVVFGRQRGQYF
CDR3 DNA: TGCAGCGTTGTATTCGGTAGGCAACGGGGGCAGTACTTC
J gene: TRBJ2-7
clone size: few
V gene: TRBV29-1
D gene: .

CDR3 protein: CASSLVGYQPQHF
CDR3 DNA: TGTGCCAGCAGCTTGGTGGGTTATCAGCCCCAGCATTTT
J gene: TRBJ1-5
clone size: .
V gene: TRBV5-6
D gene: .

CDR3 protein: CASSRGQGQTDTQYF
CDR3 DNA: TGTGCCAGCAGCCGGGGGCAGGGTCAGACAGATACGCAGTATTTT
J gene: TRBJ2-3
clone size: .
V gene: TRBV5-4
D gene: .

CDR3 protein: CASSLVYSRGATGEQYF
CDR3 DNA: TGTGCCAGCAGCTTAGTTTATTCGCGGGGGGCTACGGGCGAGCAGTACTTC
J gene: TRBJ2-7
clone size: .
V gene: TRBV7-9
D gene: TRBD2

CDR3 protein: CASSLGASGANVLTF
CDR3 DNA: TGCGCCAGCAGCTTGGGGGCCTCTGGGGCCAACGTCCTGACTTTC
J gene: TRBJ2-6
clone size: few
V gene: TRBV5-1
D gene: .

CDR3 protein: CASSVEDRRGGHTGELFF
CDR3 DNA: TGTGCCAGCAGCGTAGAAGATCGGCGGGGGGGCCACACCGGGGAGCTGTTTTTT
J gene: TRBJ2-2
clone size: .
V gene: TRBV9
D gene: TRBD2

CDR3 protein: CASRGRLAGEQYF
CDR3 DNA: TGTGCCAGCAGGGGGCGACTAGCTGGAGAGCAGTACTTC
J gene: TRBJ2-7
clone size: .
V gene: TRBV2
D gene: TRBD2

CDR3 protein: CASSLDGNEQFF
CDR3 DNA: TGCGCCAGCAGCTTGGACGGTAATGAGCAGTTCTTC
J gene: TRBJ2-1
clone size: .
V gene: TRBV5-1
D gene: .

CDR3 protein: CASSITGGANTGELFF
CDR3 DNA: TGTGCCAGCAGCATTACAGGGGGCGCAAACACCGGGGAGCTGTTTTTT
J gene: TRBJ2-2
clone size: .
V gene: TRBV7-2
D gene: TRBD1

CDR3 protein: CATSREYEDQPQHF
CDR3 DNA: TGTGCCACCAGCAGAGAATATGAGGATCAGCCCCAGCATTTT
J gene: TRBJ1-5
clone size: .
V gene: TRBV15
D gene: .

CDR3 protein: CASSPPGQGSYEQYF
CDR3 DNA: TGTGCCAGCAGTCCCCCGGGACAGGGGTCCTACGAGCAGTACTTC
J gene: TRBJ2-7
clone size: .
V gene: TRBV6-6
D gene: TRBD1

CDR3 protein: CASSFASGSYEQYF
CDR3 DNA: TGTGCCAGTAGTTTTGCTAGCGGGAGCTACGAGCAGTACTTC
J gene: TRBJ2-7
clone size: few
V gene: TRBV19
D gene: TRBD2

CDR3 protein: CASSIRADNSPLHF
CDR3 DNA: TGTGCCAGCAGCATACGGGCCGATAATTCACCCCTCCACTTT
J gene: TRBJ1-6
clone size: .
V gene: TRBV3-1/TRBV3-2
D gene: .

CDR3 protein: CASSVRGAPNTEAFF
CDR3 DNA: TGTGCCAGCAGTGTCAGAGGGGCACCGAACACTGAAGCTTTCTTT
J gene: TRBJ1-1
clone size: once
V gene: TRBV2
D gene: .

CDR3 protein: CASSPQDDRAGTGELFF
CDR3 DNA: TGTGCCAGCTCACCACAAGACGACAGGGCGGGCACCGGGGAGCTGTTTTTT
J gene: TRBJ2-2
clone size: .
V gene: TRBV18
D gene: TRBD1

CDR3 protein: CASSLLIRAGFRGGYTF
CDR3 DNA: TGTGCCAGCAGTTTATTGATTCGAGCAGGGTTTCGGGGGGGCTACACCTTC
J gene: TRBJ1-2
clone size: .
V gene: TRBV28
D gene: .

CDR3 protein: CASSQLTSGGEETQYF
CDR3 DNA: TGTGCCAGCAGCCAGTTGACTAGCGGGGGAGAAGAGACCCAGTACTTC
J gene: TRBJ2-5
clone size: .
V gene: TRBV4-2
D gene: TRBD2

CDR3 protein: CASSLTSGSQETQYF
CDR3 DNA: TGTGCCAGCAGCCTCACTAGCGGGAGCCAAGAGACCCAGTACTTC
J gene: TRBJ2-5
clone size: few
V gene: TRBV7-2
D gene: TRBD2

CDR3 protein: CAWSVGAGLYGYTF
CDR3 DNA: TGTGCCTGGAGTGTAGGTGCAGGGCTTTATGGCTACACCTTC
J gene: TRBJ1-2
clone size: .
V gene: TRBV30
D gene: .

CDR3 protein: CASSPRAGLAGNEQFF
CDR3 DNA: TGTGCCAGCAGCCCAAGGGCTGGACTAGCGGGAAATGAGCAGTTCTTC
J gene: TRBJ2-1
clone size: .
V gene: TRBV7-2
D gene: TRBD2

CDR3 protein: CASSGGTGGLNYGYTF
CDR3 DNA: TGTGCCAGCAGCGGCGGGACAGGGGGTCTTAACTATGGCTACACCTTC
J gene: TRBJ1-2
clone size: .
V gene: TRBV5-4
D gene: TRBD1

CDR3 protein: CASSFDRGDRYEQYF
CDR3 DNA: TGTGCCAGCAGCTTTGACAGGGGAGATCGCTACGAGCAGTACTTC
J gene: TRBJ2-7
clone size: .
V gene: TRBV5-6
D gene: TRBD1

CDR3 protein: CASSDGTLAGTDTQYF
CDR3 DNA: TGTGCCAGCAGCGACGGGACACTCGCGGGCACAGATACGCAGTATTTT
J gene: TRBJ2-3
clone size: .
V gene: TRBV9
D gene: .

CDR3 protein: CASSLVDGPNDRYGYTF
CDR3 DNA: TGTGCCAGCAGCTTAGTTGATGGCCCTAATGACCGCTATGGCTACACCTTC
J gene: TRBJ1-2
clone size: few
V gene: TRBV7-9
D gene: .

CDR3 protein: CASSPGPHNEQFF
CDR3 DNA: TGTGCCAGCTCACCGGGTCCGCACAATGAGCAGTTCTTC
J gene: TRBJ2-1
clone size: few
V gene: TRBV18
D gene: .

CDR3 protein: CASTPGLAGSHTGELFF
CDR3 DNA: TGTGCCAGCACCCCGGGACTAGCGGGGTCCCACACCGGGGAGCTGTTTTTT
J gene: TRBJ2-2
clone size: .
V gene: TRBV7-9
D gene: TRBD2

CDR3 protein: CAWSSGGLRNEQFF
CDR3 DNA: TGTGCCTGGTCTAGCGGGGGCCTGAGGAATGAGCAGTTCTTC
J gene: TRBJ2-1
clone size: few
V gene: TRBV30
D gene: TRBD2

CDR3 protein: CASSPTGWDRGAYEQYF
CDR3 DNA: TGTGCCAGCTCACCAACGGGTTGGGACAGGGGAGCCTACGAGCAGTACTTC
J gene: TRBJ2-7
clone size: .
V gene: TRBV18
D gene: TRBD1

CDR3 protein: CASSPGLVETQYF
CDR3 DNA: TGTGCCAGCAGCCCGGGACTAGTGGAGACCCAGTACTTC
J gene: TRBJ2-5
clone size: .
V gene: TRBV9
D gene: TRBD2

CDR3 protein: CASSLVPGTGDNEQFF
CDR3 DNA: TGTGCCAGCAGCTTAGTTCCCGGGACAGGGGACAATGAGCAGTTCTTC
J gene: TRBJ2-1
clone size: .
V gene: TRBV11-2
D gene: TRBD1

CDR3 protein: CATSRDSQGHNTGELFF
CDR3 DNA: TGTGCCACCAGCAGAGATTCTCAGGGTCATAACACCGGGGAGCTGTTTTTT
J gene: TRBJ2-2
clone size: .
V gene: TRBV15
D gene: .

CDR3 protein: CASSLGTSGGEQYF
CDR3 DNA: TGTGCCAGCAGCTTAGGGACTAGCGGGGGCGAGCAGTACTTC
J gene: TRBJ2-7
clone size: .
V gene: TRBV11-2
D gene: TRBD2

CDR3 protein: CASSQGQGVYNSPLHF
CDR3 DNA: TGCGCCAGCAGCCAAGGACAGGGGGTTTATAATTCACCCCTCCACTTT
J gene: TRBJ1-6
clone size: .
V gene: TRBV4-3
D gene: TRBD1

CDR3 protein: CASSIKVINEKLFF
CDR3 DNA: TGTGCCAGTAGTATAAAAGTAATCAATGAAAAACTGTTTTTT
J gene: TRBJ1-4
clone size: .
V gene: TRBV19
D gene: .

CDR3 protein: CASSQEARSGNTIYF
CDR3 DNA: TGTGCCAGCAGCCAAGAAGCAAGGTCTGGAAACACCATATATTTT
J gene: TRBJ1-3
clone size: .
V gene: TRBV4-2
D gene: .

CDR3 protein: CASSQEGLGIQYF
CDR3 DNA: TGCGCCAGCAGCCAAGAGGGCCTGGGCATTCAGTACTTC
J gene: TRBJ2-4
clone size: .
V gene: TRBV4-1
D gene: .

CDR3 protein: CASSPVSGAGELFF
CDR3 DNA: TGTGCCAGCAGCCCGGTGTCCGGCGCCGGGGAGCTGTTTTTT
J gene: TRBJ2-2
clone size: .
V gene: TRBV4-2
D gene: .

CDR3 protein: CASSRAGATNEKLFF
CDR3 DNA: TGTGCCAGCAGTCGCGCGGGGGCAACTAATGAAAAACTGTTTTTT
J gene: TRBJ1-4
clone size: few
V gene: TRBV6-5
D gene: .

CDR3 protein: CASSLWTGLSKYF
CDR3 DNA: TGTGCCAGCAGTCTGTGGACAGGGTTAAGTAAGTACTTC
J gene: TRBJ2-7
clone size: .
V gene: TRBV6-5
D gene: TRBD1

CDR3 protein: CASSLGQGRNSPLHF
CDR3 DNA: TGTGCCAGCAGCTTGGGGCAGGGGAGAAATTCACCCCTCCACTTT
J gene: TRBJ1-6
clone size: .
V gene: TRBV5-4
D gene: .